This passage covers 15 T cell receptor beta chains from one sample sequenced in a study of blood T cell repertoires in COVID-19. The method was immunoSEQ multiplex PCR; TCRdb's version includes in-frame clones alone and lacks a portion of them. Of just over 15,000 clones in the sample, roughly four fifths were seen once. The sample taken for sequencing was peripheral blood. Source of these receptors: a man older than 75 with active or convalescent COVID-19.

This sequence joins TRBV18 and TRBJ2-5; D is possibly TRBD2 (5 bases). CDR1 is KGHSH and CDR2 is LQKENI in the germline V gene. This CDR3 contains 14 residues. Trimming shortened V by 2 bases and J by 2 bases, and 9 bases separated the two germline ends. In nucleotides, the CDR3 is TGTGCCAGCTCACCAGGACTGTTACAAGAGACCCAGTACTTC. Translating gives CASSPGLLQETQYF.

The gene calls are TRBV18 and TRBJ2-3; D gene unclear. CDR1 is KGHSH and CDR2 is LQKENI in the germline V gene. This CDR3 has 16 residues. Trimming pared 4 bases from V and 2 bases from J, leaving 16 bases between. This CDR3 is CASSQVAGGSTDTQYF. The DNA for the CDR3 is TGTGCCAGCTCACAGGTGGCAGGTGGATCCACAGATACGCAGTATTTT.

This clone was found a few times. The rearrangement uses TRBV5-5 and TRBJ2-5, with 8 bases matching TRBD1. The trim removed 2 bases at V and 5 bases at J, leaving 2 bases unmatched. CDR3 length: 13 residues. Germline CDR1 is SGHKS and CDR2 is YYEKEE (reference sequence). CDR3 amino acids: CASSFRGPETQYF. CDR3 bases: TGTGCCAGCAGCTTCAGGGGGCCTGAGACCCAGTACTTC.

In DNA form, the CDR3 reads TGTGCCAGCAGAATGGAGGGGCCGAATTCACCCCTCCACTTT. It is translated as CASRMEGPNSPLHF. This chain joins TRBV28 and TRBJ1-6; maybe TRBD1 (5 bases). This CDR3 contains 14 residues. Germline V lookup: CDR1 MDHEN, CDR2 SYDVKM. V was shortened by 6 bases and J by 7 bases, with 13 bases between the two germline ends. Full variable domain (remainder filled in from reference TRBV28 and TRBJ1-6): DVKVTQSSRYLVKRTGEKVFLECVQDMDHENMFWYRQDPGLGLRLIYFSYDVKMKEKGDIPEGYSVSREKKERFSLILESASTNQTSMYLCASRMEGPNSPLHFGNGTRLTVT.

Remarks on this clone: Other DNA variants within this sample encode the same CDR3. CDR3 in amino acids: CASSLAAGSYEQYF. The CDR3, as DNA: TGCGCCAGCAGCTTGGCCGCGGGTTCCTACGAGCAGTACTTC. The chain employs TRBV5-1 and TRBJ2-7, with D possibly being TRBD2 (5 bases). Germline loops: CDR1 SGHRS, CDR2 YFSETQ. Trimming pared 0 bases from V and 1 base from J, leaving 8 bases between. The CDR3 has 14 residues.

This chain links TRBV5-1 with TRBJ2-3, with D perhaps matching TRBD2 (6 bases). Germline lookup yields CDR1 SGHRS and CDR2 YFSETQ. The CDR3 spans 14 residues. Between the trimmed V and J ends, which lost 4 bases and 4 bases, there was a span of 13 bases. CDR3 nucleotide sequence: TGCGCCAGCAGCCCCCTCCCGGGGGCAGATACGCAGTATTTT. It specifies CASSPLPGADTQYF.

The genes are TRBV6-6 and TRBJ2-3; possible D gene TRBD2, 5 bases. Deletions cut 0 bases from V and 4 bases from J, with 14 bases between. The germline CDR1 and CDR2 sequences are MNHNY and SVGAGI (reference sequence). The CDR3 sequence is 16 residues long. The CDR3 here is CASSYSKLDYSDTQYF. In DNA, the CDR3 is TGTGCCAGCAGTTACTCCAAACTAGATTATTCAGATACGCAGTATTTT.

The genes are TRBV11-2 and TRBJ2-3; 7 nucleotides line up with TRBD1. The J segment lost 6 bases and the V segment lost 7 bases, leaving 10 bases of the junction unmatched. The germline gives CDR1 SGHAT, CDR2 FQNNGV. The CDR3 covers 14 residues. CDR3 coding DNA: TGTGCCAGCATTACTGACAGGGTAATGGATACGCAGTATTTT. This gives the protein CASITDRVMDTQYF.

This clone has more than one count but fewer than ten. V usage is TRBV7-9 and J usage is TRBJ1-2; TRBD1 aligns across 10 bases. CDR1 and CDR2 from the germline V gene are SEHNR and FQNEAQ (reference sequence). The CDR3 has 15 residues. With 2 bases clipped from V and 7 bases from J, the junction kept 7 bases outside the gene matches. CDR3 sequence: CASSLLGQGQVGYTF. CDR3 DNA: TGTGCCAGCAGCTTATTGGGACAGGGGCAGGTTGGCTACACCTTC.

This clone was seen more than once but under ten times. The chain employs TRBV7-8 and TRBJ1-2, with D tentatively TRBD1 (6 bases). Per the germline V gene, CDR1 is SGHVS and CDR2 is FQNEAQ. This CDR3 region has 15 residues. V was clipped by 5 bases and J by 3 bases, with 16 bases between them. This chain's CDR3 is CASSPPQTGHYGYTF. DNA for the CDR3: TGTGCCAGCAGCCCCCCCCAGACAGGTCACTATGGCTACACCTTC.

The J gene is TRBJ1-5, the V gene TRBV4-3; TRBD1 agrees at 12 bases. Unmatched junction bases numbered 6, after V lost 0 bases and J lost 6 bases. Germline CDR1 and CDR2: LGHNA and YSLEER. This CDR3 region has 17 residues. The CDR3 region has the DNA TGCGCCAGCAGCCAAGATTGGGGGACAGGGGGCCTTCAGCCCCAGCATTTT. Translated, it gives CASSQDWGTGGLQPQHF.

The chain employs TRBV4-3 and TRBJ2-2; tentative D call: TRBD1 (6 bases). Germline V gene data show CDR1 as LGHNA and CDR2 as YSLEER. CDR3 size: 14 residues. V lost 7 bases, J lost 4 bases, and 13 bases lay in between. CDR3 bases: TGCGCCAGCATGAGGCAGGGGAGCACCGGGGAGCTGTTTTTT. Translated: CASMRQGSTGELFF.

This chain links TRBV3-1 (or the pseudogene TRBV3-2) with TRBJ1-6; maybe TRBD1 (5 bases). V was trimmed by 0 bases and J by 10 bases, leaving 16 bases between them. Per germline, CDR1 LGHDT and CDR2 YNNKEL (reference sequence). This CDR3 has 16 amino acids. In DNA, the CDR3 is TGTGCCAGCAGCCAAGATGTTGGCAGGGTGGGATCACCCCTCCACTTT. Amino acid sequence: CASSQDVGRVGSPLHF.

This rearrangement joins TRBV30 to TRBJ1-2, with 10 bases lining up with TRBD1. CDR1 GTSNPN and CDR2 SVGIG come from the germline V gene (reference sequence). Trimming at V came to 1 base and at J to 4 bases, leaving 9 bases not matched to a gene. This CDR3 spans 16 amino acids. The CDR3 coding sequence is TGTGCCTGGAGTGAGACAGGGGGCGCGATTACCTATGGCTACACCTTC. Translating it yields CAWSETGGAITYGYTF.

This clone showed up just once. The identical CDR3 is also encoded by other nucleotide sequences in the sample. This chain joins TRBV19 and TRBJ1-2, with a possible D match to TRBD1 (6 bases). Germline V CDR1 and CDR2: LNHDA, SQIVND (reference sequence). This CDR3 contains 13 residues. V was cut by 6 bases and J by 4 bases, with 12 bases left in between. The CDR3 sequence: CASSPQGFYGYTF. In nucleotides, the CDR3 is TGTGCCAGTAGCCCCCAGGGGTTCTATGGCTACACCTTC.